Here is one T cell receptor beta chain with its context. Authors' processing steps: Nucleated cell counts were estimated from reference gene primer amplification. Using immunoSEQ multiplex PCR, the repertoire was profiled, and TCRdb retains in-frame clones only, with some absent. V and J calls and clone size are copied from that table; D and trimming were computed from the DNA. Of around 130,000 clones in the sample, approximately 83% were seen once. This record belongs to a study of blood T cell repertoires in COVID-19. Trimming stripped 10 bases from V and 2 bases from J, with 12 bases between. Germline CDR1 is MNHEY and CDR2 is SMNVEV (reference sequence). The CDR3 sequence is 13 residues long.

Sequenced material: peripheral blood. The clonotype was recovered from a woman aged 45-65 years who had recovered from COVID-19. The V call is TRBV27, the J call TRBJ2-1; a weak D match, TRBD1 (6 bases). Here the CDR3 DNA reads TGTGCCACCGGACAGCCCCCCTACAATGAGCAGTTCTTC. This gives the protein CATGQPPYNEQFF.